This T cell receptor beta chain comes out of a study of T cell responses to AZD1222 COVID-19 vaccine. This clone was picked up one time. TCRdb keeps only in-frame clones here, not all; method: immunoSEQ multiplex PCR. This table has 75,000 to 80,000 clones, roughly 90% appearing once. The V and J ends lost 2 bases and 3 bases respectively, with 11 bases between them. Germline V gene sequence: CDR1 SGDLS, CDR2 YYNGEE. This CDR3 contains 14 residues. The J gene is TRBJ2-5, the V gene TRBV9; a possible D gene is TRBD2 (7 bases). This clonotype was sampled from an adult who received the AZD1222 COVID-19 vaccine. The starting material was peripheral blood, obtained 28 days after the second AZD1222 dose. CDR3 nucleotide sequence: TGTGCCAGCAGCGTGGCGGGGGCAGAAGAGACCCAGTACTTC. It encodes CASSVAGAEETQYF.